This T cell receptor beta chain came from a study of T cells after yellow fever vaccination. For the study at large: SMART-Seq v4 Ultra Low Input served to prepare low-cell-number fractions.

Findings and caveats of the study: One caveat is that FACS-sorted repertoires could contain abundant clonotypes contaminating from the bulk population. Clones from primary vaccination mostly reappeared after the booster (roughly 95% CD4, approximately 86% CD8).

CDR1 and CDR2 (germline): SGDLS, YYNGEE. V was pared by 7 bases and J by 0 bases, with 7 bases of the junction left unmatched. This CDR3 contains 15 residues. This clonotype was counted at least ten times. Its specificity is unknown. By 5'RACE template switching, TCR cDNA was produced, with a universal primer site and UMIs added in the process. Each CDR3 protein gets one entry after TCRdb re-called the 5' RACE reads with MiXCR. The sample lists about 150,000 distinct CDR3 sequences; 6.6% were seen once. The specimen comprised CD4+ T cells sorted from PBMCs, sampled 10 days after the yellow fever booster vaccination. This chain connects TRBV9 to TRBJ1-3; 7 nucleotides align to TRBD1. The clonotype comes from a man aged 30 to 45 who received the YFV17D yellow fever vaccine. CDR3 sequence: CASARGDSSGNTIYF. In nucleotides, the CDR3 is TGTGCCAGCGCTCGGGGGGACAGCTCTGGAAACACCATATATTTT. Complete variable domain (other parts from reference TRBV9 and TRBJ1-3): DSGVTQTPKHLITATGQRVTLRCSPRSGDLSVYWYQQSLDQGLQFLIQYYNGEERAKGNILERFSAQQFPDLHSELNLSSLELGDSALYFCASARGDSSGNTIYFGEGSWLTVV.